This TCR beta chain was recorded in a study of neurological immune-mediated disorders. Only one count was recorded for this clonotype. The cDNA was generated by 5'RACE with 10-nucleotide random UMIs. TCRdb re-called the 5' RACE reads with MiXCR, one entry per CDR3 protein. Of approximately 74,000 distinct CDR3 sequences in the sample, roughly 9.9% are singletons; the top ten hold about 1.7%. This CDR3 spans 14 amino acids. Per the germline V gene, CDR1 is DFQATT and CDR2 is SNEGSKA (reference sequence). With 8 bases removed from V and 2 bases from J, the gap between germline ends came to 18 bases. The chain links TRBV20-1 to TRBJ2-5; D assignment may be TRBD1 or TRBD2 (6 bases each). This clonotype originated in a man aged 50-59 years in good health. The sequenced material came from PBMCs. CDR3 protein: CSNRRGGLQETQYF. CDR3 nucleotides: TGCAGTAACCGGCGAGGGGGGCTGCAAGAGACCCAGTACTTC.